The 32 T cell receptor beta chains reported below all come from one sample, sequenced in a study of T cells in Graves' hyperthyroidism and ophthalmopathy. Regions amplified from RNA transcripts were the TCR beta CDR3 regions. Primed by the HTBI set, a first-round RT-PCR was run on the TCR CDR3. Each CDR3 protein is one row after TCRdb ran MiXCR on the multiplex PCR reads. This repertoire shows roughly 560,000 distinct CDR3 sequences, 14% to 15% found once; its top ten account for roughly 4.5%. The sample taken for sequencing was blood. These receptors were obtained from a middle-aged woman with Graves' ophthalmopathy.

The chain employs TRBV5-8 and TRBJ1-6; no firm D call. V was clipped by 0 bases and J by 10 bases, with 2 bases between them. The CDR3 is made up of 11 amino acids. The germline CDR1 and CDR2 sequences are SGHTS and YDEGEE. In DNA form, the CDR3 reads TGTGCCAGCAGCTTGGTCTCACCCCTCCACTTT. It specifies CASSLVSPLHF. Complete variable domain (other parts from reference TRBV5-8 and TRBJ1-6): EAGVTQSPTHLIKTRGQQATLRCSPISGHTSVYWYQQALGLGLQFLLWYDEGEERNRGNFPPRFSGRQFPNYSSELNVNALELEDSALYLCASSLVSPLHFGNGTRLTVT.

This clonotype was seen at least ten times. V is TRBV20-1 and J is TRBJ1-1; 12 bases are shared with TRBD1. From germline, CDR1 is DFQATT and CDR2 SNEGSKA (reference sequence). The CDR3 runs to 18 residues. V shed 0 bases and J 5 bases; nucleotides not matched to a gene: 13. The CDR3 nucleotides are TGCAGTGCTAGAGATCCGGGACAGGGGGCTTCTCTGGGTACTGAAGCTTTCTTT. Its protein product is CSARDPGQGASLGTEAFF.

This clonotype was found a few times. This chain joins TRBV5-1 and TRBJ2-2, with TRBD2 matching 7 bases. V dropped 0 bases and J dropped 7; count of bases not matched to a gene: 3. CDR3 length equals 14 residues. Germline V CDR1 and CDR2: SGHRS, YFSETQ. This CDR3 is CASSLGQRDGELFF. As DNA, the CDR3 is TGCGCCAGCAGCTTGGGTCAGCGGGACGGGGAGCTGTTTTTT.

This clonotype was recorded at least ten times. The V call is TRBV10-3, the J call TRBJ1-1, with D uncertain. Germline V gene lookup returns CDR1 ENHRY and CDR2 SYGVKD. The CDR3 contains 13 residues. V dropped 3 bases and J dropped 0 bases, with 5 bases sitting between them. The CDR3 sequence is CAISDIMNTEAFF. CDR3 coding DNA: TGTGCCATCAGTGACATCATGAACACTGAAGCTTTCTTT.

The sample holds many counts of this clonotype. The junction departs from germline at one end; a sequencing error may be responsible. The chain employs TRBV29-1 and TRBJ2-4; D is possibly TRBD1 (6 bases). The germline CDR1 and CDR2 sequences are SQVTM and ANQGSEA. This CDR3 contains 16 residues. The CDR3 loop is CSVEDQGILAKNIQYF. The DNA for the CDR3 is TGCAGCGTTGAAGATCAGGGGATTTTAGCCAAAAACATTCAATACTTC.

This clonotype came up many times. This chain uses TRBV6-1 with TRBJ2-5, with 7 bases aligning to TRBD1. V was pared by 7 bases and J by 4 bases, with 6 bases of the junction left unmatched. In germline, CDR1 is MNHNS, CDR2 SASEGT. This CDR3 spans 13 amino acids. The CDR3 is CASTEQGTETQYF. The CDR3 DNA follows: TGTGCCAGCACCGAACAGGGGACAGAGACCCAGTACTTC.

This clonotype has a handful of counts. This sequence joins TRBV5-1 and TRBJ1-5, with 9 bases fitting TRBD1. Trimming removed 10 bases from V and 5 bases from J; junction bases left unmatched: 7. This CDR3 contains 13 residues. Germline lookup yields CDR1 SGHRS and CDR2 YFSETQ. The CDR3 bases are TGCGCCGGGAGGACAGGGGTGGATCAGCCCCAGCATTTT. Its protein is CAGRTGVDQPQHF.

This clonotype was seen more than once but under ten times. The V gene is TRBV5-1, the J gene TRBJ1-1; tentatively, D is TRBD1 (6 bases). The CDR3 totals 16 residues. Germline V gene sequence: CDR1 SGHRS, CDR2 YFSETQ. Trimming took off 3 bases at V and 1 base at J, with 16 bases between the two ends. CDR3 protein: CASSSPGGAWNTEAFF. CDR3 sequence (DNA): TGCGCCAGCAGCTCCCCGGGGGGGGCGTGGAACACTGAAGCTTTCTTT.

This clonotype was counted ten times or more. The chain couples TRBV5-1 to TRBJ2-5, with D unclear. Germline CDR1 SGHRS, CDR2 YFSETQ. V gave up 9 bases and J gave up 2 bases, with 17 bases separating them. The CDR3 is 14 amino acids. CDR3 in DNA: TGCGCCACCCACCCCCTGGCGAGTCAAGAGACCCAGTACTTC. It translates to CATHPLASQETQYF.

The chain uses TRBV6-1 and TRBJ2-7; D uncertain. CDR1 is MNHNS, CDR2 SASEGT, per germline. V lost 6 bases and J 0 bases, leaving 9 bases between the germline ends. The CDR3 has 13 residues. The CDR3 DNA follows: TGTGCCAGCAGAAGTCAATACTCCTACGAGCAGTACTTC. This codes for CASRSQYSYEQYF.

This clonotype was seen a few times. The V gene is TRBV25-1, the J gene TRBJ2-2; no definite D call. The ends were cut back, 1 base at V and 8 bases at J, with 8 bases in the middle. This CDR3 has 13 amino acids. Germline loops: CDR1 MGHDK, CDR2 SYGVNS. The CDR3 region is CASSEFTSGELFF. CDR3 bases: TGTGCCAGCAGTGAATTTACATCGGGGGAGCTGTTTTTT.

The V and J genes are TRBV12-3 or TRBV12-4 and TRBJ2-7; D possibly corresponds to TRBD2 (5 bases). There are 16 residues in the CDR3. The V gene lost 5 bases and the J gene lost 12 bases, with 29 bases spanning the gap. The CDR3 DNA follows: TGTGCCAGCAGTCCACGAAGGCCCGTCTGTGAGGGCGAACGGTACTTC. Translated, it gives CASSPRRPVCEGERYF.

This clonotype was detected many times. The rearrangement uses TRBV28 and TRBJ2-7; D is ambiguous. Germline CDR1 MDHEN, CDR2 SYDVKM. The V end lost 3 bases, the J end lost 0 bases, and 15 bases lay between the germline ends. This CDR3 comprises 16 residues. CDR3 in DNA: TGTGCCAGCAGTTTTACTCTTCGCAGCCTCTCCTACGAGCAGTACTTC. Its translation: CASSFTLRSLSYEQYF. Based on the CDR3 plus reference TRBV28 and TRBJ2-7, the full variable domain is DVKVTQSSRYLVKRTGEKVFLECVQDMDHENMFWYRQDPGLGLRLIYFSYDVKMKEKGDIPEGYSVSREKKERFSLILESASTNQTSMYLCASSFTLRSLSYEQYFGPGTRLTVT.

As DNA, the CDR3 is TGTGCCAGCAGGGGACAGGATTATCAGCCCCAGCATTTT. Its translation: CASRGQDYQPQHF. The V and J genes are TRBV6-1 and TRBJ1-5; TRBD1 agrees at 8 bases. The germline gives CDR1 MNHNS, CDR2 SASEGT. This CDR3 spans 13 amino acids. J was trimmed by 5 bases and V by 6 bases; bases with no gene match: 3.

This clonotype was picked up many times. The V gene is TRBV19, the J gene TRBJ2-2, with 8 positions matching TRBD1. The germline gives CDR1 LNHDA, CDR2 SQIVND (reference sequence). The CDR3 is 17 amino acids. J lost 1 base, V lost 2 bases, and 6 bases had no gene match. The CDR3 sequence is CASSISAGGMNTGELFF. In DNA form, the CDR3 reads TGTGCCAGTAGTATATCGGCAGGGGGCATGAACACCGGGGAGCTGTTTTTT.

This clonotype was counted ten times or more. The chain joins TRBV20-1 to TRBJ2-5; unclear D gene. The germline CDR1 and CDR2 sequences are DFQATT and SNEGSKA (reference sequence). This CDR3 contains 14 residues. Trimming shortened V by 5 bases and J by 4 bases, and 17 bases separated the two germline ends. The CDR3 sequence is CSAGDPSPPETQYF. CDR3 coding DNA: TGCAGTGCTGGGGATCCGTCACCCCCAGAGACCCAGTACTTC.

This clonotype was recorded many times. Here the CDR3 DNA reads TGTGCCAGCAGCTTAGGTTCGGGTTTTGGGGTTGTTGAGGGGAACACTGAAGCTTTCTTT. It translates to CASSLGSGFGVVEGNTEAFF. This chain uses TRBV7-9 with TRBJ1-1; no clear D. The CDR3 extends over 20 amino acids. Germline V gene sequence: CDR1 SEHNR, CDR2 FQNEAQ (reference sequence). Trimming pared 1 base from V and 1 base from J, leaving 25 bases between.

This clonotype was detected only a few times. This rearrangement joins TRBV7-3 to TRBJ1-3; D unclear. CDR3 size: 15 residues. Trimming pared 5 bases from V and 2 bases from J, leaving 13 bases between. Germline values: CDR1 SGHTA, CDR2 FQGTGA. This CDR3 reads CASSPQAGTGNTIYF. The CDR3 coding sequence is TGTGCCAGCAGCCCCCAAGCGGGGACTGGAAACACCATATATTTT.

In this sample, this clonotype turned up a few times. The gene calls are TRBV5-1 and TRBJ2-7; D is uncertain. Germline V lookup: CDR1 SGHRS, CDR2 YFSETQ. The CDR3 sequence is 14 residues long. Trimming removed 0 bases from V and 2 bases from J, with 9 bases in between. The CDR3: CASSLVDNPYEQYF. The CDR3 bases are TGCGCCAGCAGCTTGGTCGACAACCCCTACGAGCAGTACTTC.

This clonotype was seen a handful of times. The chain employs TRBV19 and TRBJ1-1; D remains unclear. This CDR3 is built from 15 residues. The germline V gene encodes CDR1 LNHDA and CDR2 SQIVND (reference sequence). The germline V and J ends were trimmed by 0 bases and 0 bases, with 8 bases remaining between them. CDR3 DNA: TGTGCCAGTAGTATAGATACAGCAATGAACACTGAAGCTTTCTTT. Translated: CASSIDTAMNTEAFF. The complete variable domain, with remaining parts taken from reference TRBV19 and TRBJ1-1, reads DGGITQSPKYLFRKEGQNVTLSCEQNLNHDAMYWYRQDPGQGLRLIYYSQIVNDFQKGDIAEGYSVSREKKESFPLTVTSAQKNPTAFYLCASSIDTAMNTEAFFGQGTRLTVV.

This chain uses TRBV28 with TRBJ1-2; D call uncertain. Germline V gives CDR1 MDHEN, CDR2 SYDVKM. Trimming took off 6 bases at V and 3 bases at J, with 14 bases between the two ends. The CDR3 has 14 amino acids. This CDR3 reads CASRIGGRDYGYTF. In DNA form, the CDR3 reads TGTGCCAGCAGGATTGGAGGGCGGGACTATGGCTACACCTTC.

There are many counts of this clonotype. This sequence joins TRBV19 and TRBJ1-1; 7 nucleotides line up with TRBD1. CDR3 length: 13 residues. Trimming at V came to 3 bases and at J to 5 bases, leaving 3 bases not matched to a gene. The germline V gene encodes CDR1 LNHDA and CDR2 SQIVND (reference sequence). The CDR3 coding sequence is TGTGCCAGTAGTATTGCAGGGGGTACTGAAGCTTTCTTT. Translation gives CASSIAGGTEAFF.

The CDR3 spells CASSYLGTVGEAFF. The CDR3 DNA sequence: TGTGCCAGCAGTTACCTTGGGACAGTCGGTGAAGCTTTCTTT. The chain combines TRBV6-5 with TRBJ1-1, with 7 bases aligning to TRBD1. Germline lookup yields CDR1 MNHEY and CDR2 SVGAGI. The junction had 7 bases not matched to a gene; V was cut back by 2 bases and J by 7 bases. The CDR3 extends over 14 amino acids.

This clonotype occurred a few times. The rearrangement uses TRBV4-1 and TRBJ2-2; the D gene is possibly TRBD2 (5 bases). V lost 4 bases, J lost 4 bases, and 16 bases lay in between. CDR3 size: 16 residues. Germline V gives CDR1 MGHRA, CDR2 YSYEKL. The CDR3 sequence is CASSLSGFGGTGELFF. The CDR3 bases are TGCGCCAGCAGCCTAAGCGGTTTCGGCGGCACCGGGGAGCTGTTTTTT.

J is TRBJ1-5 and V is TRBV5-1; 7 positions agree with TRBD1. Germline values: CDR1 SGHRS, CDR2 YFSETQ. The trim removed 0 bases at V and 4 bases at J, leaving 4 bases unmatched. The CDR3 runs to 15 residues. The CDR3: CASSLGDSRNQPQHF. Here the CDR3 DNA reads TGCGCCAGCAGCTTGGGGGACAGCCGAAATCAGCCCCAGCATTTT.

This clonotype appeared many times. The chain has TRBV29-1 and TRBJ2-5, with a weak D call TRBD2 (5 bases). The V gene lost 6 bases and the J gene lost 1 base, with 12 bases spanning the gap. Germline V gene lookup returns CDR1 SQVTM and CDR2 ANQGSEA. The CDR3 extends over 13 amino acids. The CDR3 nucleotides read TGCAGCGTGCGATTCGGGGTCCAAGAGACCCAGTACTTC. The encoded protein is CSVRFGVQETQYF.

This clonotype was observed many times. In DNA, the CDR3 is TGCAGCGTTGAGGTCAGGAGGAACACCGGGGAGCTGTTTTTT. Encoded protein: CSVEVRRNTGELFF. The chain links TRBV29-1 to TRBJ2-2; D gene ambiguous. The CDR3 spans 14 residues. V was shortened by 3 bases and J by 1 base, with 9 bases between the two germline ends. Germline lookup yields CDR1 SQVTM and CDR2 ANQGSEA.

The table lists this clonotype with many counts. The chain couples TRBV6-5 to TRBJ2-7, with 12 bases lining up with TRBD2. Looked up from germline, CDR1 is MNHEY and CDR2 is SVGAGI. V was pared by 2 bases and J by 4 bases, with 12 bases of the junction left unmatched. CDR3 length: 18 residues. The CDR3 reads CASSYKRFLAGGSYEQYF. The CDR3 nucleotides read TGTGCCAGCAGTTACAAACGGTTTCTAGCGGGAGGGTCATACGAGCAGTACTTC.

This chain links TRBV9 with TRBJ1-1; D is uncertain. The germline V gene has CDR1 SGDLS and CDR2 YYNGEE. Between the trimmed V and J ends, which lost 2 bases and 0 bases, there was a span of 8 bases. This CDR3 contains 14 residues. The CDR3 sequence is CASSVAALNTEAFF. CDR3 nucleotides: TGTGCCAGCAGCGTCGCAGCACTGAACACTGAAGCTTTCTTT.

The rearrangement uses TRBV18 and TRBJ2-7, with 9 bases that match TRBD2. After removal of 8 bases from V and 4 bases from J, the junction contained 9 bases not matched to a gene. In germline, CDR1 is KGHSH, CDR2 LQKENI. The CDR3 runs 14 residues. The CDR3 DNA follows: TGTGCCAGCCGAGGTAGCGGGAGTGGGTACGAGCAGTACTTC. It is translated as CASRGSGSGYEQYF. Supplemented by reference TRBV18 and TRBJ2-7, the full variable domain reads NAGVMQNPRHLVRRRGQEARLRCSPMKGHSHVYWYRQLPEEGLKFMVYLQKENIIDESGMPKERFSAEFPKEGPSILRIQQVVRGDSAAYFCASRGSGSGYEQYFGPGTRLTVT.

This clonotype was picked up many times. The rearrangement uses TRBV28 and TRBJ2-5; D is possibly TRBD1 (6 bases). Germline assignment: CDR1 MDHEN and CDR2 SYDVKM. The germline V and J ends were trimmed by 5 bases and 4 bases, with 14 bases remaining between them. The CDR3 covers 14 residues. This CDR3 is CASSPQDSLETQYF. Written as DNA, the CDR3 is TGTGCCAGCAGTCCTCAGGACAGTCTAGAGACCCAGTACTTC.

Many counts were recorded for this clonotype. It is unclear where the CDR3 begins or ends on the DNA, so no DNA is shown, and the CDR3 is as TCRdb lists it. The genes are TRBV28 and TRBJ1-2; the D segment call TRBD1 is taken from the table without a DNA check. The CDR3 is 14 amino acids in total, end residues counted. Per the germline V gene, CDR1 is MDHEN and CDR2 is SYDVKM. CDR3 sequence reads: CASSILGGPYGYTF.